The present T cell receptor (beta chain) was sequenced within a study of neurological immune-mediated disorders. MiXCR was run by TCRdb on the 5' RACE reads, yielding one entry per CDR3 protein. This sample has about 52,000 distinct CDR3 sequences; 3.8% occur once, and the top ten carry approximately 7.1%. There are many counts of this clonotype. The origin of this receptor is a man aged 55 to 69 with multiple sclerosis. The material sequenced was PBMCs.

In nucleotides, the CDR3 is TGCAGTGCTCGAGTCTACGAGCAGTACTTC. It translates to CSARVYEQYF. The gene calls are TRBV20-1 and TRBJ2-7; D is unresolved. CDR3 size: 10 residues. CDR1 is DFQATT and CDR2 is SNEGSKA in the germline V gene (reference sequence). Trimming removed 5 bases at V and 3 bases at J, with 5 bases between.